One T cell receptor (beta chain) is described in this entry. Libraries were prepared by immunoSEQ multiplex PCR; TCRdb keeps only in-frame clonotypes and omits some of them. The sample contains about 55,000 clones, 88% of which appear only once. The sample comes from a study of OX40 agonist ivuxolimab in advanced cancers. There are 15 residues in the CDR3. Germline V gene sequence: CDR1 MGHRA, CDR2 YSYEKL. Trimming removed 1 base from V and 5 bases from J, with 14 bases in between. The starting material was CD4+ or CD8+ T cells sorted from blood, obtained in a trial of the OX40 agonist ivuxolimab. This chain links TRBV4-1 with TRBJ2-5, with a possible D match to TRBD2 (6 bases). The TCR sequence derives from an adult with an advanced solid tumor such as melanoma, head and neck, liver or kidney cancer. The CDR3 reads CASSQGTTSGETQYF. The DNA of the CDR3 is TGCGCCAGCAGCCAAGGGACTACCTCTGGGGAGACCCAGTACTTC.